The next 28 T cell receptor beta chains were all read from a single sample in a study of cytomegalovirus exposure and HLA in healthy donors. Researchers ran the PCR with 60 Vbeta and 13 Jbeta primers. Sequencing used immunoSEQ multiplex PCR; TCRdb keeps in-frame clones, though not all of them. The data hold under 200,000 clones, with around three quarters observed a single time. Sequenced material: PBMCs. The receptor set was obtained from a man between 35 and 55 years old in good health and CMV-seronegative.

This chain uses TRBV19 with TRBJ1-5; no definite D call. The V gene lost 3 bases and the J gene lost 4 bases, with 25 bases spanning the gap. Germline CDR1 and CDR2: LNHDA and SQIVND (reference sequence). The CDR3 is made up of 19 amino acids. CDR3 residues: CASSILWLFGVRGNQPQHF. The CDR3 nucleotides read TGTGCCAGTAGTATTCTATGGTTATTCGGTGTTCGCGGGAATCAGCCCCAGCATTTT.

This clone was counted between two and nine times. V usage is TRBV9 and J usage is TRBJ1-4; D gene uncertain. Germline V gene data show CDR1 as SGDLS and CDR2 as YYNGEE. The CDR3 sequence is 14 residues long. Between the trimmed V and J ends, which lost 1 base and 8 bases, there was a span of 12 bases. The DNA of the CDR3 is TGTGCCAGCAGCGTAAGCTTCTTCGGGGAAAAACTGTTTTTT. Its protein is CASSVSFFGEKLFF. The full variable domain, completed using reference TRBV9 and TRBJ1-4, is DSGVTQTPKHLITATGQRVTLRCSPRSGDLSVYWYQQSLDQGLQFLIQYYNGEERAKGNILERFSAQQFPDLHSELNLSSLELGDSALYFCASSVSFFGEKLFFGSGTQLSVL.

The chain is built from TRBV27 and TRBJ1-5; possibly TRBD1 for D (6 bases). Deletions cut 3 bases from V and 2 bases from J, with 11 bases between. The CDR3 totals 15 residues. Germline CDR1 MNHEY, CDR2 SMNVEV (reference sequence). The CDR3 loop is CASSFGGYGNQPQHF. CDR3 in DNA: TGTGCCAGCAGTTTTGGGGGCTATGGCAATCAGCCCCAGCATTTT.

Only one count was recorded for this clone. This chain links TRBV6-1 with TRBJ2-7; the D gene is possibly TRBD2 (6 bases). Germline CDR1 MNHNS, CDR2 SASEGT. V was trimmed by 10 bases and J by 0 bases, leaving 10 bases between them. The CDR3 runs to 12 residues. CDR3 sequence: CAISGNSYEQYV. In nucleotides, the CDR3 is TGTGCCATTAGCGGAAACTCCTACGAGCAGTACGTC.

This chain joins TRBV5-1 and TRBJ2-5, with 9 bases fitting TRBD1. This CDR3 is 15 amino acids long. The V gene end was trimmed by 6 bases and the J gene end by 5 bases; junction bases not matched to a gene: 11. Germline CDR1 SGHRS, CDR2 YFSETQ. CDR3 sequence: CASKLLQGAGETQYF. The CDR3 region has the DNA TGCGCCAGCAAACTCCTACAGGGGGCTGGGGAGACCCAGTACTTC.

The count of this clone is one. The CDR3 protein is CASSLSGSSYEQYF. The CDR3 DNA reads as TGTGCCAGCAGTCTGAGCGGGAGTTCCTACGAGCAGTACTTC. V gene TRBV5-4 combines with J gene TRBJ2-7, with 8 bases matching TRBD2. The V and J ends lost 5 bases and 1 base, in that order; junction bases with no gene match: 5. The CDR3 loop spans 14 amino acids. Germline assignment: CDR1 SGHNT and CDR2 YYREEE (reference sequence). Drawing the rest from reference TRBV5-4 and TRBJ2-7, the complete variable domain is ETGVTQSPTHLIKTRGQQVTLRCSSQSGHNTVSWYQQALGQGPQFIFQYYREEENGRGNFPPRFSGLQFPNYSSELNVNALELDDSALYLCASSLSGSSYEQYFGPGTRLTVT.

The genes are TRBV10-3 and TRBJ1-2, with TRBD1 identical over 7 bases. CDR1 and CDR2 (germline): ENHRY, SYGVKD. The V gene end was trimmed by 0 bases and the J gene end by 4 bases; junction bases not matched to a gene: 2. The CDR3 has 14 amino acids. The DNA of the CDR3 is TGTGCCATCAGTGAGTCGGACAGGAGCTATGGCTACACCTTC. The encoded protein is CAISESDRSYGYTF.

The gene calls are TRBV27 and TRBJ1-1, with TRBD1 matching over 7 bases. This CDR3 has 14 amino acids. V shed 4 bases, J shed 1 base, and the junction held 3 bases outside the gene matches. CDR1 MNHEY and CDR2 SMNVEV come from the germline V gene (reference sequence). The CDR3 sequence: CASSSGTANTEAFF. The CDR3 region has the DNA TGTGCCAGCAGTTCCGGGACAGCGAACACTGAAGCTTTCTTT.

This chain uses TRBV7-8 with TRBJ2-7; TRBD2 agrees at 14 bases. Losses at the gene ends were 4 bases for V and 2 bases for J; bases not matched to a gene: 13. The germline CDR1 and CDR2 sequences are SGHVS and FQNEAQ. CDR3 length equals 19 residues. The CDR3 protein is CASSSRRLAGGLWAYEQYF. CDR3 DNA: TGTGCCAGCAGCTCTCGTCGACTAGCGGGAGGGCTGTGGGCCTACGAGCAGTACTTC.

This sequence joins TRBV9 and TRBJ1-5, with TRBD1 matching 8 bases. Germline V gene sequence: CDR1 SGDLS, CDR2 YYNGEE. The CDR3 is 15 amino acids. V lost 0 bases, J lost 5 bases, and 4 bases stayed unmatched. This CDR3 is CASSVDGTGHQPQHF. DNA for the CDR3: TGTGCCAGCAGCGTAGATGGGACAGGACATCAGCCCCAGCATTTT.

This clone appeared a few times. The genes are TRBV13 and TRBJ2-3, with 11 nucleotides matching TRBD1. The CDR3 covers 18 residues. With 5 bases clipped from V and 2 bases from J, the junction kept 12 bases outside the gene matches. Germline loops: CDR1 PRHDT, CDR2 FYEKMQ (reference sequence). In DNA form, the CDR3 reads TGTGCCAGCAGCCCCCGACCGGGACAGGGGGAAAACACAGATACGCAGTATTTT. This gives the protein CASSPRPGQGENTDTQYF.

The chain employs TRBV9 and TRBJ1-2; the D gene is possibly TRBD1 (6 bases). The V gene's germline CDR1 is SGDLS and CDR2 YYNGEE. The CDR3 loop spans 14 amino acids. V was trimmed by 0 bases and J by 0 bases, leaving 6 bases between them. CDR3 nucleotide sequence: TGTGCCAGCAGCGTAGGACAGGCTAACTATGGCTACACCTTC. Translated: CASSVGQANYGYTF.

This clone was counted only a few times. The chain recombines TRBV5-1 with TRBJ2-5; 11 positions agree with TRBD2. The trim removed 2 bases at V and 5 bases at J, leaving 2 bases unmatched. The CDR3 sequence is 14 residues long. Germline CDR1 SGHRS, CDR2 YFSETQ. CDR3 sequence reads: CASSFPSGRETQYF. Here the CDR3 DNA reads TGCGCCAGCAGCTTCCCTAGCGGGAGGGAGACCCAGTACTTC.

This chain links TRBV7-2 with TRBJ1-1, with a possible D match to TRBD1 (5 bases). The germline V gene has CDR1 SGHTA and CDR2 FQGNSA. V dropped 0 bases and J dropped 1 base, with 9 bases sitting between them. CDR3 length: 15 amino acids. CDR3 nucleotides: TGTGCCAGCAGCTTAGCCGGGGGAAGGAACACTGAAGCTTTCTTT. This encodes CASSLAGGRNTEAFF.

This rearrangement joins TRBV7-9 to TRBJ2-2; 10 bases fit TRBD1. This CDR3 comprises 15 residues. The ends lost 3 bases at V and 7 bases at J; junction bases unmatched: 5. CDR1 is SEHNR, CDR2 FQNEAQ, per germline (reference sequence). CDR3 coding DNA: TGTGCCAGCAGCTTGCCGGGACAGGGGATCGGGGAGCTGTTTTTT. This codes for CASSLPGQGIGELFF.

This clone was observed a few times. This chain connects TRBV6-4 to TRBJ2-1; D may be TRBD1 (6 bases). The germline gives CDR1 MRHNA, CDR2 SNTAGT. The V and J ends lost 0 bases and 6 bases respectively, with 12 bases between them. This CDR3 has 15 residues. The CDR3 reads CASSDSQGWVNEQFF. Written as DNA, the CDR3 is TGTGCCAGCAGTGACTCCCAGGGGTGGGTCAATGAGCAGTTCTTC.

The chain has TRBV4-1 and TRBJ1-6; D call uncertain. Trimming cost V 0 bases and J 0 bases, with 6 bases left between them. Looked up from germline, CDR1 is MGHRA and CDR2 is YSYEKL. The CDR3 runs to 16 residues. This chain's CDR3 is CASSQDTSSYNSPLHF. Here the CDR3 DNA reads TGCGCCAGCAGCCAAGATACAAGCTCCTATAATTCACCCCTCCACTTT.

This clone turned up a few times. The gene calls are TRBV7-8 and TRBJ2-5; possibly TRBD1 for D (6 bases). The J call is uncertain, as TRBJ2-7 better fits the DNA end. The length of the CDR3 is 14 residues. CDR1 is SGHVS, CDR2 FQNEAQ, per germline. The CDR3 loop is CASSLSARGYEQYF. The CDR3 coding sequence is TGTGCCAGCAGCTTGTCGGCCAGGGGCTACGAGCAGTACTTC.

This chain uses TRBV30 with TRBJ1-2; the D gene is possibly TRBD1 (6 bases). In germline, CDR1 is GTSNPN, CDR2 SVGIG (reference sequence). This CDR3 region has 12 residues. V was trimmed by 8 bases and J by 8 bases, leaving 18 bases between them. The CDR3 sequence is CALGQYQEGYTF. The CDR3, as DNA: TGTGCCCTCGGACAGTACCAAGAAGGCTACACCTTC. The complete variable domain, with remaining parts taken from reference TRBV30 and TRBJ1-2, reads SQTIHQWPATLVQPVGSPLSLECTVEGTSNPNLYWYRQAAGRGLQLLFYSVGIGQISSEVPQNLSASRPQDRQFILSSKKLLLSDSGFYLCALGQYQEGYTFGSGTRLTVV.

V usage is TRBV6-1 and J usage is TRBJ1-3; perhaps TRBD1 as D (5 bases). The ends were cut back, 8 bases at V and 0 bases at J, with 14 bases in the middle. CDR1 and CDR2 (germline): MNHNS, SASEGT. The CDR3 consists of 15 residues. The CDR3 is CASWGGSGSGNTIYF. As DNA, the CDR3 is TGTGCCAGCTGGGGGGGATCAGGCTCTGGAAACACCATATATTTT.

The chain links TRBV2 to TRBJ1-3; D perhaps matches TRBD1 (5 bases). This CDR3 has 14 amino acids. CDR1 is SNHLY and CDR2 is FYNNEI in the germline V gene. V gave up 2 bases and J gave up 1 base, with 6 bases separating them. The CDR3 loop is CASSEQGSGNTIYF. CDR3 DNA: TGTGCCAGCAGTGAACAGGGTTCTGGAAACACCATATATTTT.

This chain connects TRBV7-2 to TRBJ2-3, with D possibly matching TRBD2 (5 bases). V lost 5 bases and J lost 2, with 11 bases in between. Germline assignment: CDR1 SGHTA and CDR2 FQGNSA. CDR3 length equals 14 residues. The CDR3 DNA follows: TGTGCCAGCAGCAATCGAGGGCCCACAGATACGCAGTATTTT. Translation gives CASSNRGPTDTQYF.

The rearrangement joins TRBV7-9 to TRBJ2-1; possibly TRBD2 for D (6 bases). The germline gives CDR1 SEHNR, CDR2 FQNEAQ (reference sequence). The V end lost 1 base, the J end lost 10 bases, and 11 bases lay between the germline ends. The CDR3 has 13 residues. Written as DNA, the CDR3 is TGTGCCAGCAGCTTAGGCTGGCTAGCGGAGCAGTTCTTC. Encoded protein: CASSLGWLAEQFF.

The V call is TRBV23-1, the J call TRBJ2-5; TRBD1 aligns across 7 bases. Being an ORF, TRBV23-1 has a function that is uncertain. The trim removed 8 bases at V and 5 bases at J, leaving 11 bases unmatched. This CDR3 region has 14 residues. The CDR3: CASYYRDRDETQYF. CDR3 DNA: TGCGCCAGCTACTACCGAGACAGGGACGAGACCCAGTACTTC.

Note on this clone: This sample includes further DNA sequences coding for the same CDR3. V and J are TRBV11-2 and TRBJ2-7, with TRBD1 matching 8 bases. Germline-derived CDR1 and CDR2 are SGHAT and FQNNGV. CDR3 length equals 14 residues. J lost 7 bases, V lost 1 base, and 6 bases had no gene match. The CDR3 sequence is CASSLGTGRYEQYF. In DNA, the CDR3 is TGTGCCAGCAGCTTAGGGACAGGGAGGTATGAGCAGTACTTC.

The DNA of the CDR3 is TGTGCCAGCAGCTTAGAGCAGGGGGCAACGGGAGATACGCAGTATTTT. This codes for CASSLEQGATGDTQYF. This rearrangement joins TRBV11-2 to TRBJ2-3, with 8 nucleotides matching TRBD1. The CDR3 length is 16 residues. Germline CDR1 reads SGHAT; CDR2 reads FQNNGV. Trimming at V came to 0 bases and at J to 5 bases, leaving 7 bases not matched to a gene.

This clone was detected a few times. The chain joins TRBV30 to TRBJ2-6, with a tentative D call TRBD1 (5 bases). V was pared by 4 bases and J by 2 bases, with 9 bases between. The V gene's germline CDR1 is GTSNPN and CDR2 SVGIG (reference sequence). This CDR3 contains 14 residues. CDR3 residues: CAWNLGAGANVLTF. The CDR3 DNA is TGTGCCTGGAACTTAGGGGCTGGGGCCAACGTCCTGACTTTC. Variable domain in full (rest from reference TRBV30 and TRBJ2-6): SQTIHQWPATLVQPVGSPLSLECTVEGTSNPNLYWYRQAAGRGLQLLFYSVGIGQISSEVPQNLSASRPQDRQFILSSKKLLLSDSGFYLCAWNLGAGANVLTFGAGSRLTVL.

The gene calls are TRBV7-9 and TRBJ1-4; a weak D match, TRBD1 (6 bases). CDR1 is SEHNR, CDR2 FQNEAQ, per germline (reference sequence). The CDR3 sequence is 14 residues long. The ends were cut back, 2 bases at V and 7 bases at J, with 11 bases in the middle. Here the CDR3 reads CASSLLQGIEKLFF. CDR3 coding DNA: TGTGCCAGCAGCTTACTACAGGGAATTGAAAAACTGTTTTTT.